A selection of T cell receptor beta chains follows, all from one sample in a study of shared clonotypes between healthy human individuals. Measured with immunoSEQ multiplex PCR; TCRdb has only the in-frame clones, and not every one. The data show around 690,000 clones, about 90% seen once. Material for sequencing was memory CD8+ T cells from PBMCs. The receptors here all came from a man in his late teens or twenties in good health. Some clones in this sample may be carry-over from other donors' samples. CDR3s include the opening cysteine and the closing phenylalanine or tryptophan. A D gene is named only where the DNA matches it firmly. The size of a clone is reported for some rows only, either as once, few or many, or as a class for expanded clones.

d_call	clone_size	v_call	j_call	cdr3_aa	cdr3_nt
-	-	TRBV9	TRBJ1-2	CASSSGSF	TGTGCCAGCAGCTCAGGGTCCTTC
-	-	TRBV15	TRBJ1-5	CATSPGASATQHF	TGTGCCACCAGTCCCGGGGCATCAGCGACCCAGCATTTT
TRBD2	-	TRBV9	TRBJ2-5	CASSVGGRAEETQYF	TGTGCCAGCAGCGTAGGAGGGAGGGCCGAAGAGACCCAGTACTTC
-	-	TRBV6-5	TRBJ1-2	CASSYSIGDGYTF	TGTGCCAGCAGTTACTCGATAGGGGATGGCTACACCTTC
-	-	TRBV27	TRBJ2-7	CASSLGRGAAYEQYF	TGTGCCAGCAGTTTAGGTAGGGGGGCAGCCTACGAGCAGTACTTC
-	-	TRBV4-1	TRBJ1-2	CASSQEQTPNYGYTF	TGCGCCAGCAGCCAAGAGCAGACTCCTAACTATGGCTACACCTTC
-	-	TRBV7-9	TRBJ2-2	CASSLKPRATGELFF	TGTGCCAGCAGCTTAAAACCCAGGGCCACCGGGGAGCTGTTTTTT
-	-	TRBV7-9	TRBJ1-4	CASSIRTEPNEKLFF	TGTGCCAGCAGCATCAGGACAGAACCAAATGAAAAACTGTTTTTT
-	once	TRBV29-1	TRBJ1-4	CSVEDPAEDEKLFF	TGCAGCGTTGAAGATCCGGCAGAAGACGAAAAACTGTTTTTT
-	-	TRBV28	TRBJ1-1	CASTTQGYTEAFF	TGTGCCAGCACCACGCAGGGGTATACTGAAGCTTTCTTT
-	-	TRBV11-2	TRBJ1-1	CASSREGGTEAFF	TGTGCCAGCAGCCGGGAGGGGGGGACTGAAGCTTTCTTT
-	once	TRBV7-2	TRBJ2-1	CASSSRQATYNEQFF	TGTGCCAGCAGCTCCCGACAGGCTACCTACAATGAGCAGTTCTTC
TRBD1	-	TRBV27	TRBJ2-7	CASSLRSGGYEQYF	TGTGCCAGCAGTTTACGGTCAGGGGGATACGAGCAGTACTTC
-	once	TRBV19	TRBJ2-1	CASSDSAGSREQFF	TGTGCCAGTAGTGATTCGGCAGGGTCAAGGGAGCAGTTCTTC
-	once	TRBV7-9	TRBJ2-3	CASSLGAGTNTDTQYF	TGTGCCAGCAGCTTAGGGGCGGGAACTAACACAGATACGCAGTATTTT